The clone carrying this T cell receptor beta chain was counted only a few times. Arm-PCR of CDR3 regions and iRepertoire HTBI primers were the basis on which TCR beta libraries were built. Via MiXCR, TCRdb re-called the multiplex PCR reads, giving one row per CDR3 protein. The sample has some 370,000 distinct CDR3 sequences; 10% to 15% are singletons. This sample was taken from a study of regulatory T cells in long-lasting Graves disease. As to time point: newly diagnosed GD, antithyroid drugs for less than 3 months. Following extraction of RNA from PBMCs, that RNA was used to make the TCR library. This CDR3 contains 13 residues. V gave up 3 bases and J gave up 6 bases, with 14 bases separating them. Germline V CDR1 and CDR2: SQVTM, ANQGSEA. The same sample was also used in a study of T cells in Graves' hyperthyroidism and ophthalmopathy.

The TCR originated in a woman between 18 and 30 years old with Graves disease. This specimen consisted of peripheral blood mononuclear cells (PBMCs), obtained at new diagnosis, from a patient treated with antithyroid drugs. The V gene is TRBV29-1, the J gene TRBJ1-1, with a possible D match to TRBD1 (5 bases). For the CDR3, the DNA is TGCAGCGTTGATACTAGGGGCGCTCCTGAAGCTTTCTTT. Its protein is CSVDTRGAPEAFF.